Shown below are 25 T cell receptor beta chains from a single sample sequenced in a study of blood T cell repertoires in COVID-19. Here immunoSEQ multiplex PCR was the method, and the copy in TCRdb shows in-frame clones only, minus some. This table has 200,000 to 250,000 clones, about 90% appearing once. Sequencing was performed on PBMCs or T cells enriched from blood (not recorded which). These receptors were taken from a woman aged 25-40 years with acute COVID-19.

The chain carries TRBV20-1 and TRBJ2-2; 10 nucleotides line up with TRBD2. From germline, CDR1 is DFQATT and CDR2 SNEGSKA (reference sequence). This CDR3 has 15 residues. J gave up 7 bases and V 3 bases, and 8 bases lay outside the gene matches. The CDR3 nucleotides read TGCAGTGCTAGTTCTAGCGGGAGTAACGGCGGGGAGCTGTTTTTT. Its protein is CSASSSGSNGGELFF.

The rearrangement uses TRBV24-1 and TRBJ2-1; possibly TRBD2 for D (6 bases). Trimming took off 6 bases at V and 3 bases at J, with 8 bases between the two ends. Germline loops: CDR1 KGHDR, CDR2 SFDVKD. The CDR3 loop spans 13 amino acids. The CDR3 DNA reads TGTGCCACCAGTTTGCGGGACTACAATGAGCAGTTCTTC. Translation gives CATSLRDYNEQFF.

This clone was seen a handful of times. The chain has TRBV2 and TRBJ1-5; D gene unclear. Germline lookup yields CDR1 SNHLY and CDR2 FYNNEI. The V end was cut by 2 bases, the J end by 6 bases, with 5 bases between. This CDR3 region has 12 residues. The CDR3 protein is CASSELRQPQHF. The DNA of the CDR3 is TGTGCCAGCAGTGAATTGCGTCAGCCCCAGCATTTT.

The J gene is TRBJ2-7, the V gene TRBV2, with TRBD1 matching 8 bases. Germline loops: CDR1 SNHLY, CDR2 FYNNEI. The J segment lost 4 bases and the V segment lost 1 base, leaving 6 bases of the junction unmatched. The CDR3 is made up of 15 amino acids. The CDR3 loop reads CASSEGAGGIYEQYF. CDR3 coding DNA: TGTGCCAGCAGTGAAGGAGCAGGGGGCATTTACGAGCAGTACTTC.

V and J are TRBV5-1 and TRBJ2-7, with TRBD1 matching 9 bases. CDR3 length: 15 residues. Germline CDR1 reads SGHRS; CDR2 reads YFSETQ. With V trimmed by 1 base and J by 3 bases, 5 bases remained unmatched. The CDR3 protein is CASSLRATGGYEQYF. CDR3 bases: TGCGCCAGCAGCTTGCGGGCGACAGGGGGCTACGAGCAGTACTTC. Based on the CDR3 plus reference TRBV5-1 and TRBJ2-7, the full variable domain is KAGVTQTPRYLIKTRGQQVTLSCSPISGHRSVSWYQQTPGQGLQFLFEYFSETQRNKGNFPGRFSGRQFSNSRSEMNVSTLELGDSALYLCASSLRATGGYEQYFGPGTRLTVT.

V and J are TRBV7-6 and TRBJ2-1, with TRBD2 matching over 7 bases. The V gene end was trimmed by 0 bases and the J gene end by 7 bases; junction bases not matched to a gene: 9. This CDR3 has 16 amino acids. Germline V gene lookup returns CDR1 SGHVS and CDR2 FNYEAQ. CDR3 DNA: TGTGCCAGCAGCTTAGCGCTGGGGGAGGGCCGGAATGAGCAGTTCTTC. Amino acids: CASSLALGEGRNEQFF.

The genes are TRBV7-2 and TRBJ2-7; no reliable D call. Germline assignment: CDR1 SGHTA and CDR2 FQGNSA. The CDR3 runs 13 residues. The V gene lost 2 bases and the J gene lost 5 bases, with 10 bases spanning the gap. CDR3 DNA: TGTGCCAGCAGCTTACGTATGGGCCACGAGCAGTACTTC. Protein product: CASSLRMGHEQYF.

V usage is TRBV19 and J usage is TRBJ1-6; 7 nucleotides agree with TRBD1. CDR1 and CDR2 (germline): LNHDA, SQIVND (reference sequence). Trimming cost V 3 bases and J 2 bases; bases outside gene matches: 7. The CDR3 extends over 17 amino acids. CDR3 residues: CASSMFGQGAYNSPLHF. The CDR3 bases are TGTGCCAGTAGTATGTTTGGGCAGGGGGCCTATAATTCACCCCTCCACTTT.

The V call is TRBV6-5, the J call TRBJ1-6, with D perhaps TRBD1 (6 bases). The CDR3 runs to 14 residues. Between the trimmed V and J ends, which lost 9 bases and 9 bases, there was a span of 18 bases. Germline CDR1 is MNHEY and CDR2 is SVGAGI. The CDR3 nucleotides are TGTGCCAGTCTGGGGGGGCCCAATGGTTCACCCCTCCACTTT. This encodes CASLGGPNGSPLHF.

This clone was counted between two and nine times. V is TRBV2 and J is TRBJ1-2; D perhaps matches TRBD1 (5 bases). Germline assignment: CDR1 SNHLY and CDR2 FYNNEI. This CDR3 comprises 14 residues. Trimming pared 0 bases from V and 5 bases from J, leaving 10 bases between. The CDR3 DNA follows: TGTGCCAGCAGTGAAGCAGGGGAGGTGTATGGCTACACCTTC. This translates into CASSEAGEVYGYTF. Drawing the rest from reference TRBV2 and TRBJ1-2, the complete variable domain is EPEVTQTPSHQVTQMGQEVILRCVPISNHLYFYWYRQILGQKVEFLVSFYNNEISEKSEIFDDQFSVERPDGSNFTLKIRSTKLEDSAMYFCASSEAGEVYGYTFGSGTRLTVV.

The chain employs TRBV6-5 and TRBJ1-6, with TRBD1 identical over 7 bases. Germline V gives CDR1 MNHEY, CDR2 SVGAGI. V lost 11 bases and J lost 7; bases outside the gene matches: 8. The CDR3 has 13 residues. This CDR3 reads CAGNRGTNSPLHF. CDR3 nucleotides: TGTGCCGGAAACAGGGGAACAAATTCACCCCTCCACTTT.

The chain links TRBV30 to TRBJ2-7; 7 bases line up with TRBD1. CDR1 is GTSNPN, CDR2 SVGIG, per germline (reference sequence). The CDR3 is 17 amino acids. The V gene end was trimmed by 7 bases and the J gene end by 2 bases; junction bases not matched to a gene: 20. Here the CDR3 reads CASYSMRQGEDTYEQYF. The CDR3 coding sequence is TGTGCCTCATACTCCATGCGACAGGGAGAGGACACCTACGAGCAGTACTTC.

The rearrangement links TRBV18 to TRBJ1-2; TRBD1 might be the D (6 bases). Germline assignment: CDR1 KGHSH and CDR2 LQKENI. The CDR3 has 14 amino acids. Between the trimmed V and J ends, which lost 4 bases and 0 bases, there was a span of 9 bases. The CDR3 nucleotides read TGTGCCAGCTCACTCGGACAGACTAACTATGGCTACACCTTC. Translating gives CASSLGQTNYGYTF.

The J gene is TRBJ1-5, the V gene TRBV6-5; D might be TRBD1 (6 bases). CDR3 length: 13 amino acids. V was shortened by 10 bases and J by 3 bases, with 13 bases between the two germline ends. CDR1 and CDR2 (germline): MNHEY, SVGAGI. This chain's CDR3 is CATLGTPNQPQHF. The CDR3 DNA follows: TGTGCCACCCTGGGGACACCCAATCAGCCCCAGCATTTT.

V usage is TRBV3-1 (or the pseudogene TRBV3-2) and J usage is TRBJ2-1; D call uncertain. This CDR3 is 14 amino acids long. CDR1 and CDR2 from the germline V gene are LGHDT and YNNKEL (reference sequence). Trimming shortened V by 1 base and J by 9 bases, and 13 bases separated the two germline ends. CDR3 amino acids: CASSQGNLGSEQFF. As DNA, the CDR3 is TGTGCCAGCAGCCAAGGTAACTTGGGCAGTGAGCAGTTCTTC.

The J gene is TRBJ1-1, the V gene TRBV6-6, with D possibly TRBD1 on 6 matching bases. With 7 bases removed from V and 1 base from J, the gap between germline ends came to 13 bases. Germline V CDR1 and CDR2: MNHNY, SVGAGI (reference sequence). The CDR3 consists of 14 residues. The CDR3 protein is CASTELRGNTEAFF. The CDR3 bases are TGTGCCAGCACCGAACTCAGGGGGAACACTGAAGCTTTCTTT.

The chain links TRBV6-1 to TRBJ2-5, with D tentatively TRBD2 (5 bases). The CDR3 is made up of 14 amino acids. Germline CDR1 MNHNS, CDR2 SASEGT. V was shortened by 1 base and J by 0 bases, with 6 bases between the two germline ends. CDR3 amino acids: CASSEGTYQETQYF. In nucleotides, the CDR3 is TGTGCCAGCAGTGAAGGGACTTACCAAGAGACCCAGTACTTC.

The CDR3 region is CATGGGTNTGELFF. CDR3 nucleotide sequence: TGTGCCACCGGGGGGGGTACGAACACCGGGGAGCTGTTTTTT. The gene calls are TRBV3-1 (or the pseudogene TRBV3-2) and TRBJ2-2; 8 nucleotides agree with TRBD2. Germline V CDR1 and CDR2: LGHDT, YNNKEL (reference sequence). V lost 10 bases, J lost 0 bases, and 4 bases stayed unmatched. The CDR3 contains 14 residues.

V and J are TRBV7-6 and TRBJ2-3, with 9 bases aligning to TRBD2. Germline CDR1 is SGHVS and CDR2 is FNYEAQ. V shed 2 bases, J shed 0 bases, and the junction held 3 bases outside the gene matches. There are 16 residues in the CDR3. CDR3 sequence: CASSLYAGGSTDTQYF. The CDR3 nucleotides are TGTGCCAGCAGCTTATACGCGGGGGGGAGCACAGATACGCAGTATTTT. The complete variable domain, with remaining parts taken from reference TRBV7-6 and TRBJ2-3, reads GAGVSQSPRYKVTKRGQDVALRCDPISGHVSLYWYRQALGQGPEFLTYFNYEAQQDKSGLPNDRFSAERPEGSISTLTIQRTEQRDSAMYRCASSLYAGGSTDTQYFGPGTRLTVL.

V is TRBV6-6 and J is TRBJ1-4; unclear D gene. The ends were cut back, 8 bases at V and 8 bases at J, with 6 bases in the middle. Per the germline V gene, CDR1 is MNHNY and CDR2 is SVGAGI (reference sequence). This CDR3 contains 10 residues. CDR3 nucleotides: TGTGCCAGCTCTAGGGAAAAACTGTTTTTT. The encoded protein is CASSREKLFF.

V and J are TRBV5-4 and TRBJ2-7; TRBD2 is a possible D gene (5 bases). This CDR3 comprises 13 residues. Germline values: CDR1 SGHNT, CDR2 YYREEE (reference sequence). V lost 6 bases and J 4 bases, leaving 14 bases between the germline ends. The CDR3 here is CASTGDYRYEQYF. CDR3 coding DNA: TGTGCCAGCACCGGAGACTATAGATACGAGCAGTACTTC. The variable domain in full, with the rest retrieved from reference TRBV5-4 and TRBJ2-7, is ETGVTQSPTHLIKTRGQQVTLRCSSQSGHNTVSWYQQALGQGPQFIFQYYREEENGRGNFPPRFSGLQFPNYSSELNVNALELDDSALYLCASTGDYRYEQYFGPGTRLTVT.

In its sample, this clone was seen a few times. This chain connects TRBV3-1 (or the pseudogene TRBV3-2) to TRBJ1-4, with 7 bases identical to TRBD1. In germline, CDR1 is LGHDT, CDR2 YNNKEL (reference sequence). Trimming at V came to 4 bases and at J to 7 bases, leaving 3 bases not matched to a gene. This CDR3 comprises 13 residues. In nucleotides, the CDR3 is TGTGCCAGCAGCCGGGACAGAGGTGAAAAACTGTTTTTT. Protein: CASSRDRGEKLFF.

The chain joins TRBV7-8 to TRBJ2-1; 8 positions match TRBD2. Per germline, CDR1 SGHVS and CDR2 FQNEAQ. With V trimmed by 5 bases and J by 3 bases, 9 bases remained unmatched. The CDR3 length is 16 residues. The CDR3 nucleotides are TGTGCCAGCAGCGCGTCCGTAGCGGGGAACTACAATGAGCAGTTCTTC. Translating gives CASSASVAGNYNEQFF.

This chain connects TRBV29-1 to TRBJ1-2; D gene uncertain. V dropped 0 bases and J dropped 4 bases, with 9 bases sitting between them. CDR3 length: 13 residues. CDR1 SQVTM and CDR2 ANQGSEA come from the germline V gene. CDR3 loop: CSVEDSGPYGYTF. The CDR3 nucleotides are TGCAGCGTTGAAGATTCTGGGCCCTATGGCTACACCTTC.

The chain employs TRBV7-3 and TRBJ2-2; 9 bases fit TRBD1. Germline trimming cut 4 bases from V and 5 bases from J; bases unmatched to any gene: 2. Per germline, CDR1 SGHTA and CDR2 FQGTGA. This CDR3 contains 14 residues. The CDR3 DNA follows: TGTGCCAGCAGCTGGGGACAGGGAACCGGGGAGCTGTTTTTT. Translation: CASSWGQGTGELFF.